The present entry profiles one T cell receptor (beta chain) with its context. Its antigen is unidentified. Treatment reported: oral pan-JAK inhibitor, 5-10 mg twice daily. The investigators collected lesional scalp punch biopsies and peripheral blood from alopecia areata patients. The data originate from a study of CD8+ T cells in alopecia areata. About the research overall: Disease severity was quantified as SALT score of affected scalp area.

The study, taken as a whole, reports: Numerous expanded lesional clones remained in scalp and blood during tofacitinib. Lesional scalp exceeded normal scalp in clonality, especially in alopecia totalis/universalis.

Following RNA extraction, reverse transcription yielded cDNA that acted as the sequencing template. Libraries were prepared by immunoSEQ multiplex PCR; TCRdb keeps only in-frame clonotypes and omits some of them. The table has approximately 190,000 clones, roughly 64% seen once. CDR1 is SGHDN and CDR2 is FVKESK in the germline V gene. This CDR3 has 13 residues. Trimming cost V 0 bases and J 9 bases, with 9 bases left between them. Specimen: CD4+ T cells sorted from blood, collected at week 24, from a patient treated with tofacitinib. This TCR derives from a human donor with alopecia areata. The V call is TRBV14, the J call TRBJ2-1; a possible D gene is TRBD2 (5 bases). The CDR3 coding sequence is TGTGCCAGCAGCCAAGATAGGGAGAGTGAGCAGTTCTTC. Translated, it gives CASSQDRESEQFF.